Below, 14 T cell receptor beta chains from the same sample are listed, as sequenced in a study of cytomegalovirus exposure and HLA in healthy donors. This PCR relied on a set of 60 Vbeta primers and 13 Jbeta primers. Data came from immunoSEQ multiplex PCR; TCRdb stores just in-frame clones and leaves some out. The sample carries 90,000 to 150,000 clones, around 79% recorded once. What was sequenced was PBMCs. These receptors all stem from a woman between 18 and 29 years old in good health and CMV-seronegative.

The chain combines TRBV7-9 with TRBJ1-1; weak D call: TRBD1 (5 bases). CDR1 is SEHNR and CDR2 is FQNEAQ in the germline V gene (reference sequence). The V end was cut by 2 bases, the J end by 1 base, with 8 bases between. The CDR3 length is 14 residues. Here the CDR3 reads CASSLQGANTEAFF. CDR3 coding DNA: TGTGCCAGCAGCTTACAGGGCGCGAACACTGAAGCTTTCTTT.

This clone was found once. The chain employs TRBV19 and TRBJ1-2; the D is unclear. The germline V gene encodes CDR1 LNHDA and CDR2 SQIVND (reference sequence). Trimming cost V 6 bases and J 7 bases, with 15 bases left between them. The CDR3 is 13 residues long. DNA for the CDR3: TGTGCCAGTAGCCTAGCGGGTGGTCGTGGCTACACCTTC. It translates to CASSLAGGRGYTF. Full variable domain (outside the CDR3, taken from reference TRBV19 and TRBJ1-2): DGGITQSPKYLFRKEGQNVTLSCEQNLNHDAMYWYRQDPGQGLRLIYYSQIVNDFQKGDIAEGYSVSREKKESFPLTVTSAQKNPTAFYLCASSLAGGRGYTFGSGTRLTVV.

This clone was observed a single time. The gene calls are TRBV29-1 and TRBJ1-2, with unresolved D. Germline V CDR1 and CDR2: SQVTM, ANQGSEA. The CDR3 contains 14 residues. V gave up 0 bases and J gave up 4 bases, with 12 bases separating them. CDR3 DNA sequence: TGCAGCGTTGAAGATCCCGGGAATTTCTATGGCTACACCTTC. Its translation: CSVEDPGNFYGYTF.

The chain uses TRBV18 and TRBJ1-1; 9 bases are a match to TRBD1. The junction had 2 bases not matched to a gene; V was cut back by 4 bases and J by 8 bases. The CDR3 contains 12 residues. Looked up from germline, CDR1 is KGHSH and CDR2 is LQKENI. CDR3: CASSRGQGEAFF. In DNA, the CDR3 is TGTGCCAGCTCACGCGGACAGGGGGAAGCTTTCTTT.

The genes are TRBV4-1 and TRBJ2-6; 10 bases are a match to TRBD2. This CDR3 is built from 19 residues. Looked up from germline, CDR1 is MGHRA and CDR2 is YSYEKL. The J segment lost 0 bases and the V segment lost 4 bases, leaving 9 bases of the junction unmatched. Here the CDR3 reads CASSPRLAGQDSGANVLTF. DNA of the CDR3: TGCGCCAGCAGCCCCAGACTAGCGGGTCAAGACTCTGGGGCCAACGTCCTGACTTTC.

The table lists this clone with a few counts. V usage is TRBV5-1 and J usage is TRBJ1-1, with D possibly matching TRBD1 (5 bases). Germline CDR1 is SGHRS and CDR2 is YFSETQ. With 3 bases removed from V and 8 bases from J, the gap between germline ends came to 11 bases. The length of the CDR3 is 12 residues. The CDR3 sequence is CASSWEGTEAFF. CDR3 DNA: TGCGCCAGCAGCTGGGAGGGGACCGAAGCTTTCTTT.

This chain's CDR3 is CASSPEHNNEQFF. Written as DNA, the CDR3 is TGTGCCAGCAGCCCCGAACACAACAATGAGCAGTTCTTC. The chain employs TRBV4-2 and TRBJ2-1; D remains unclear. The CDR3 length is 13 residues. The germline V gene has CDR1 LGHNA and CDR2 YNFKEQ. Trimming cost V 4 bases and J 5 bases, with 9 bases left between them.

The V call is TRBV27, the J call TRBJ1-1; D unresolved. Trimming pared 4 bases from V and 0 bases from J, leaving 9 bases between. The CDR3 runs 14 residues. Germline CDR1 MNHEY, CDR2 SMNVEV (reference sequence). The CDR3 region is CASSSYRLNTEAFF. CDR3 sequence (DNA): TGTGCCAGCAGTTCCTACAGATTGAACACTGAAGCTTTCTTT.

The chain uses TRBV4-1 and TRBJ2-2, with D possibly matching TRBD2 (5 bases). V was cut by 1 base and J by 7 bases, with 10 bases left in between. Germline assignment: CDR1 MGHRA and CDR2 YSYEKL. The CDR3 loop spans 14 amino acids. The CDR3, as DNA: TGCGCCAGCAGCCAAGTCGGGGATGGCGGGGAGCTGTTTTTT. Amino acid sequence: CASSQVGDGGELFF.

V and J are TRBV11-2 and TRBJ1-3, with D unresolved. Germline V gene lookup returns CDR1 SGHAT and CDR2 FQNNGV. Trimming shortened V by 4 bases and J by 1 base, and 5 bases separated the two germline ends. The CDR3 has 13 amino acids. For the CDR3, the DNA is TGTGCCAGCAGCTCCTTTTCTGGAAACACCATATATTTT. Translation gives CASSSFSGNTIYF.

This clone was seen a single time. The rearrangement links TRBV19 to TRBJ2-3, with 10 bases matching TRBD2. Germline V CDR1 and CDR2: LNHDA, SQIVND (reference sequence). The CDR3 totals 15 residues. V lost 10 bases and J lost 3; bases outside the gene matches: 10. The CDR3 DNA reads TGTGCCACTTCGGATAGCGGGGGGAAGACAGATACGCAGTATTTT. This sequence encodes CATSDSGGKTDTQYF. Looking up the rest from reference TRBV19 and TRBJ2-3 gives the full variable domain: DGGITQSPKYLFRKEGQNVTLSCEQNLNHDAMYWYRQDPGQGLRLIYYSQIVNDFQKGDIAEGYSVSREKKESFPLTVTSAQKNPTAFYLCATSDSGGKTDTQYFGPGTRLTVL.

The V call is TRBV14, the J call TRBJ2-3; D is possibly TRBD1 (5 bases). The V end lost 0 bases, the J end lost 11 bases, and 27 bases lay between the germline ends. Germline values: CDR1 SGHDN, CDR2 FVKESK. The CDR3 sequence is 18 residues long. The CDR3 sequence: CASSQESRAGFGYWGQYF. The CDR3 region has the DNA TGTGCCAGCAGCCAAGAATCTCGTGCAGGGTTCGGGTACTGGGGGCAGTATTTT.

This clone has only a few counts. The gene calls are TRBV5-5 and TRBJ1-1; 8 bases are a match to TRBD1. Germline CDR1 reads SGHKS; CDR2 reads YYEKEE (reference sequence). This CDR3 contains 12 residues. Trimming cost V 4 bases and J 6 bases; bases outside gene matches: 2. CDR3 nucleotide sequence: TGTGCCAGCAGCCGGACAGGGTCTGAAGCTTTCTTT. As protein: CASSRTGSEAFF.

This clone is a singleton in its sample. An end of the junction differs from the germline gene, which may be a read error. The V call is TRBV5-1, the J call TRBJ2-6; 7 bases map to TRBD1. This CDR3 has 15 amino acids. Germline V CDR1 and CDR2: SGHRS, YFSETQ. The CDR3 region is CASSLGGPGANGLTF. The CDR3 DNA reads as TGCGCCAGCAGCTTAGGGGGCCCTGGGGCCAACGGCCTGACTTTC.